The entry below gives a single T cell receptor (beta chain) sequence along with its context. Its matching antigen is unknown. This record comes from a study of cytomegalovirus exposure and HLA in healthy donors. With 60 Vbeta and 13 Jbeta primers, the PCR was carried out. The method was immunoSEQ multiplex PCR; TCRdb's version includes in-frame clones alone and lacks a portion of them. The sample has approximately 140,000 clones, 78% seen once; the top ten hold around 1.5%. General study findings and limits: Among TCR beta chains, those listed as cytomegalovirus-associated numbered over 150.

Germline loops: CDR1 LNHNV, CDR2 YYDKDF (reference sequence). V was cut by 1 base and J by 0 bases, with 7 bases left in between. There are 15 residues in the CDR3. The clonotype comes from a young woman in good health and CMV-seronegative. This chain links TRBV15 with TRBJ1-5; D ambiguous. The specimen was PBMCs. The CDR3 here is CATSRGPSSNQPQHF. CDR3 bases: TGTGCCACCAGCAGAGGTCCCAGTAGCAATCAGCCCCAGCATTTT.